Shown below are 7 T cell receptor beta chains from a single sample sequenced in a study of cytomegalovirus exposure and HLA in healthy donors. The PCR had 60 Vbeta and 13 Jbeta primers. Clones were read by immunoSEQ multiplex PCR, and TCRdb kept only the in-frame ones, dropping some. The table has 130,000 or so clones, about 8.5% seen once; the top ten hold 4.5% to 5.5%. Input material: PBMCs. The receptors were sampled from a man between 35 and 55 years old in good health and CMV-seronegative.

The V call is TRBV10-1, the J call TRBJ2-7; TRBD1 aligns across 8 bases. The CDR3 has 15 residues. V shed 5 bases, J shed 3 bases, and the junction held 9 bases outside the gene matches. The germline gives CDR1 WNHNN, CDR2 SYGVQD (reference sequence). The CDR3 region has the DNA TGCGCCAGCAGTAAGGTCTCGGGACAGGACTACGAGCAGTACTTC. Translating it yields CASSKVSGQDYEQYF.

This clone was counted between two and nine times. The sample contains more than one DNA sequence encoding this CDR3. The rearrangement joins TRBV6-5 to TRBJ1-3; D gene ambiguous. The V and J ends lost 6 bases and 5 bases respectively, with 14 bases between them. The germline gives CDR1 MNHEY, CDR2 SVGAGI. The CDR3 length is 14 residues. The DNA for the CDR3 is TGTGCCAGCAGGGCGTCAGGATTCCGAAACACCATATATTTT. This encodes CASRASGFRNTIYF.

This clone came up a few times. The CDR3 protein is CAIQTGETIEQYF. The DNA of the CDR3 is TGTGCCATCCAGACAGGGGAAACGATCGAGCAGTACTTC. V and J are TRBV10-3 and TRBJ2-7, with TRBD1 matching over 8 bases. This CDR3 has 13 residues. The germline V gene encodes CDR1 ENHRY and CDR2 SYGVKD. J lost 6 bases, V lost 8 bases, and 9 bases had no gene match.

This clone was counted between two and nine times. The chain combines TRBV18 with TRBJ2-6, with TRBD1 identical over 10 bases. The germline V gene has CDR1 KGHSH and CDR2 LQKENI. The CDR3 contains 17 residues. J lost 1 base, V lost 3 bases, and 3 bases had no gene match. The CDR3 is CASSPPGQGSGANVLTF. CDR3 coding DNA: TGTGCCAGCTCACCCCCGGGACAGGGGTCTGGGGCCAACGTCCTGACTTTC.

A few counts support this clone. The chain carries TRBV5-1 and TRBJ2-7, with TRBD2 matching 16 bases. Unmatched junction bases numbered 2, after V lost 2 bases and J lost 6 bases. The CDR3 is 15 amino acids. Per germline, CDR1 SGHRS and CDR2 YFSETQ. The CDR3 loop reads CASSFGTSGGGEQYF. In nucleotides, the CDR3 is TGCGCCAGCAGCTTTGGGACTAGCGGGGGGGGCGAGCAGTACTTC.

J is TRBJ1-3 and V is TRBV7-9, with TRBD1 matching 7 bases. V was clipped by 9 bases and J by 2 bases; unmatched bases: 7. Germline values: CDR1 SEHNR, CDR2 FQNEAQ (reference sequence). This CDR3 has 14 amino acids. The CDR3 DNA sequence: TGTGCCAGTTCGGCAGGGGGTCCTGGAAACACCATATATTTT. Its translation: CASSAGGPGNTIYF.

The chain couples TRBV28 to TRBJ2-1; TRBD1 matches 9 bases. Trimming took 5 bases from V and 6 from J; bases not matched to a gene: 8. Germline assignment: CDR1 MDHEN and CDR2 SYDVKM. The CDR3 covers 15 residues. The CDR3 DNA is TGTGCCAGCAGTCCACCCGGGACAGGGCGCAATGAGCAGTTCTTC. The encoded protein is CASSPPGTGRNEQFF.